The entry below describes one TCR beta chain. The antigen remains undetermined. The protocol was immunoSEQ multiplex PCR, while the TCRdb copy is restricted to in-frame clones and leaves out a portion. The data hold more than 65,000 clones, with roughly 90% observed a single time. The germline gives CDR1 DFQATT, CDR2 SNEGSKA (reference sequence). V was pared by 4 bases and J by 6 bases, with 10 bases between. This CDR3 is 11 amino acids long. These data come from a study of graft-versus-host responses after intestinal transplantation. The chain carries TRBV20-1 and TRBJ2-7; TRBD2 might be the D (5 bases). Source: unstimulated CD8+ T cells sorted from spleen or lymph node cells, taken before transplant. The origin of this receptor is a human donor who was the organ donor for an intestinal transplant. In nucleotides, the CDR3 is TGCAGTGCTATCCATCGGGGCGAGCAGTACTTC. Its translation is CSAIHRGEQYF.